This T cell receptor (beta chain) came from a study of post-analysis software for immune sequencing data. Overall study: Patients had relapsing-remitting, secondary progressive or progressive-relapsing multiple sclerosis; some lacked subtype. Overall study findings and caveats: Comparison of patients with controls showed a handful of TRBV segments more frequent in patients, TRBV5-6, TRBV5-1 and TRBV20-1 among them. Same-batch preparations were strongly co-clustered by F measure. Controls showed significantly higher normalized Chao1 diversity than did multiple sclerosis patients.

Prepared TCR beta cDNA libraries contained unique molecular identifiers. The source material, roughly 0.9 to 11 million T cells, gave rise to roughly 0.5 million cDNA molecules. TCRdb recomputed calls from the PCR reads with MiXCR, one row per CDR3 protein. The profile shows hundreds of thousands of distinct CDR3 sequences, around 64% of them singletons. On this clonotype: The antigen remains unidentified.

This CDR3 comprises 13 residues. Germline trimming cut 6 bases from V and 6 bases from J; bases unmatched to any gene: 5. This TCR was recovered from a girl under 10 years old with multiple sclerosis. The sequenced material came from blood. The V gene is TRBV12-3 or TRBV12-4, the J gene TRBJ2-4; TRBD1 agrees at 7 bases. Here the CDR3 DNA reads TGTGCCAGCAGCCATCGGGACAGAAACATTCAGTACTTC. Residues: CASSHRDRNIQYF.